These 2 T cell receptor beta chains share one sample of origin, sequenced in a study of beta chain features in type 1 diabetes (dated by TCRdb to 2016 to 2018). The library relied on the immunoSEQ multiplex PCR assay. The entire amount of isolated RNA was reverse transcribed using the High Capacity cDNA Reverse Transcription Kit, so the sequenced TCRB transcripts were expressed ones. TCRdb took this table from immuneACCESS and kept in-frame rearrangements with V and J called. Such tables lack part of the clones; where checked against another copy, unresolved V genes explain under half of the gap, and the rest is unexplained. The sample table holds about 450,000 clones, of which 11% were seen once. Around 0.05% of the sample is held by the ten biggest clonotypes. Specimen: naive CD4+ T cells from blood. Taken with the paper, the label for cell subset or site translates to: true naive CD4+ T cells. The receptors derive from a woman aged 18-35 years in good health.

DNA of the CDR3: TGCAGCGTTAGAAGCGGGAGCTCCTACAATGAGCAGTTCTTC. It translates to CSVRSGSSYNEQFF. The gene calls are TRBV29-1 and TRBJ2-1; 8 nucleotides line up with TRBD2. With V trimmed by 5 bases and J by 0 bases, 3 bases remained unmatched. Germline CDR1 and CDR2: SQVTM and ANQGSEA. The length of the CDR3 is 14 residues.

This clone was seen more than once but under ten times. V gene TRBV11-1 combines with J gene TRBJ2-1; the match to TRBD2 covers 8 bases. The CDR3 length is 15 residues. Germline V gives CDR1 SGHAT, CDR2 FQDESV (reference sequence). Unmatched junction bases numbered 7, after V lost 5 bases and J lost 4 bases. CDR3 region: CASSRSAGEYNEQFF. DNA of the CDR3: TGTGCCAGCAGCCGATCAGCGGGGGAATACAATGAGCAGTTCTTC.